This TCR beta chain was observed in a study of blood T cell repertoires in COVID-19. Study overall: The origin of the acute and convalescent COVID-19 samples was the United States, Italy and Spain.

Seattle patient enrollment occurred during active infection, with longitudinal follow-up thereafter. Here immunoSEQ multiplex PCR was the method, and the copy in TCRdb shows in-frame clones only, minus some. Of 150,000 to 200,000 clones in the sample, 70% to 85% were seen once. As to this clone: The junction shows a germline mismatch at one end, possibly a read error.

The CDR3 is 12 amino acids. Germline lookup yields CDR1 SEHNR and CDR2 FQNEAQ (reference sequence). Material for sequencing was peripheral blood. The V call is TRBV7-9, the J call TRBJ2-3; TRBD2 is a possible D gene (5 bases). This TCR was recovered from a woman aged 40-49 years with COVID-19, enrolled during active disease. For the CDR3, the DNA is TGTGCCAGCAGCTTAGGGGAGATAGGGCCGCTCTTT. Translation: CASSLGEIGPLF.